This TCR beta chain is from a study of cytomegalovirus exposure and HLA in healthy donors. Study-level findings and limits: Likely technical artifact: a cluster of highly shared sequence variants. Prediction of most subjects' HLA-A and HLA-B alleles by TCR beta sequences was reportedly accurate.

Points on this clone: Its antigen is still unknown.

60 Vbeta and 13 Jbeta primers were used in PCR. Data came from immunoSEQ multiplex PCR; TCRdb stores just in-frame clones and leaves some out. The sample yields fewer than 110,000 clones, approximately 66% seen once. From germline, CDR1 is KGHSH and CDR2 LQKENI. The ends were cut back, 3 bases at V and 4 bases at J, with 9 bases in the middle. This CDR3 has 13 residues. The chain carries TRBV18 and TRBJ1-2; tentatively, D is TRBD1 (5 bases). Input material: PBMCs. This receptor was taken from a woman aged 45-59 years in good health and CMV-seronegative. The CDR3 DNA sequence: TGTGCCAGCTCACCTGGGGGGGGCTATGGCTACACCTTC. It specifies CASSPGGGYGYTF.